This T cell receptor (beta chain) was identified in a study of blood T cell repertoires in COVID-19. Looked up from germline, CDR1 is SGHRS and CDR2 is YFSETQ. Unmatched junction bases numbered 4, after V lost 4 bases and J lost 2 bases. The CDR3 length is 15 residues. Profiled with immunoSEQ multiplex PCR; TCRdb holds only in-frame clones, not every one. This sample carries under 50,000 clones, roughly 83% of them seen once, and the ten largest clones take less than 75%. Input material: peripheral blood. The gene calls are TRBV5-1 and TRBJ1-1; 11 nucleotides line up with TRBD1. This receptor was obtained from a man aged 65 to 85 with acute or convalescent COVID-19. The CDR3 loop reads CASSKGQGVNTEAFF. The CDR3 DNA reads TGCGCCAGCAGCAAGGGACAGGGGGTTAACACTGAAGCTTTCTTT. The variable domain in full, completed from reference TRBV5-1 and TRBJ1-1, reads KAGVTQTPRYLIKTRGQQVTLSCSPISGHRSVSWYQQTPGQGLQFLFEYFSETQRNKGNFPGRFSGRQFSNSRSEMNVSTLELGDSALYLCASSKGQGVNTEAFFGQGTRLTVV.